This is a list of T cell receptor beta chains from one sample in a study of T cell repertoires in cytomegalovirus infection. Which antigens these TCRs recognize remains unknown. TCRdb redid the calling of the reads with MiXCR, one entry per CDR3 protein. The sample yields 150,000 or so distinct CDR3 sequences, about 20% seen once. The specimen was CD8+ T cells from cultured PBMCs, collected from culture after CMV antigen stimulation. These TCRs come from a human donor in good health (CMV status not recorded). Some clones in this sample may be carry-over from other donors' samples. Both conserved end residues are part of each CDR3. A D gene is named only where the DNA matches it firmly. Clone size is shown for a subset of rows, as once, few, many or a class of expanded clone.

few . TRBJ1-4 TRBV5-5 TGTGCCAGCAGTCTGGATGGGGGGGCATGGGAAAAACTGTTTTTT CASSLDGGAWEKLFF
. . TRBJ1-6 TRBV12-3/TRBV12-4 TGTGCCAGCAGTTTGGGGGCCCCCTGGTTGAATTCACCCCTCCACTTT CASSLGAPWLNSPLHF
. . TRBJ1-6 TRBV7-2 TGTGCCAGCAGCTTACAAGGGTCGGGGAGAAAGAATTCACCCCTCCACTTT CASSLQGSGRKNSPLHF
few . TRBJ2-5 TRBV12-3/TRBV12-4 TGTGCCAGCATCCGCGGGCGGGGTCTGGGGGAGACCCAGTACTTC CASIRGRGLGETQYF
. . TRBJ2-7 TRBV10-3 TGTGCCATCAGTGAGGAAGACGGGACAACACTCTACGAGCAGTACTTC CAISEEDGTTLYEQYF
. TRBD1 TRBJ1-5 TRBV7-8 TGTGCCAGCAGCTTAGCAGCGGACAGGGGGCCTTGGCCCCAGCATTTT CASSLAADRGPWPQHF
. . TRBJ2-3 TRBV5-5 TGTGCCAGCAGCTTCTTGGGGGGCAGTAGCACAGATACGCAGTATTTT CASSFLGGSSTDTQYF
. . TRBJ1-2 TRBV6-2/TRBV6-3 TGTGCCAGCAGTCGCGCGAACCGCGATGGCTACACCTTC CASSRANRDGYTF
. TRBD1 TRBJ1-4 TRBV2 TGTGCCAGCAGTGCGGGACAGGGTAATGAAAAACTGTTTTTT CASSAGQGNEKLFF
few . TRBJ1-2 TRBV12-3/TRBV12-4 TGTGCCAGCAGTCCTGGCAGTGCTTCTAACTATGGCTACACCTTC CASSPGSASNYGYTF
. TRBD1 TRBJ2-4 TRBV11-1 TGTGCCAGCAGCTTTGGGACAGACGACATAGCCAAAAACATTCAGTACTTC CASSFGTDDIAKNIQYF
. . TRBJ1-2 TRBV6-5 TGTGCCAGCAGTTACTCGACGGGGGGGGGCTACACCTTC CASSYSTGGGYTF
. TRBD2 TRBJ2-7 TRBV4-2 TGTGCCAGCAGCCCCCGGGAGGGGGACGAGCAGTACTTC CASSPREGDEQYF
. . TRBJ2-7 TRBV29-1 TGCAGCGTTGAAGAGGGGAGTGTGACCTACGAGCAGTACTTC CSVEEGSVTYEQYF
few TRBD1 TRBJ2-5 TRBV29-1 TGCAGCGTTAGGACAGGGCTACGGGAGACCCAGTACTTC CSVRTGLRETQYF
. . TRBJ1-3 TRBV4-3 TGCGCCAGCAGCCAAGTGGGGACCCCCTCTGGAAACACCATATATTTT CASSQVGTPSGNTIYF
. TRBD2 TRBJ2-1 TRBV12-5 TGTGCTAGTGGTATCTATGGACTAGCGGGATATGAGCAGTTCTTC CASGIYGLAGYEQFF
. . TRBJ2-2 TRBV15 TGTGCCACCAGCAGAGATGGGGGGGCTAGCGGGGAGCTGTTTTTT CATSRDGGASGELFF
few TRBD1 TRBJ1-4 TRBV7-2 TGTGCCAGCAGCTTCTTAGAAGGAGTCGGGACAGGGGGTGAAAAACTGTTTTTT CASSFLEGVGTGGEKLFF
. . TRBJ2-7 TRBV12-3/TRBV12-4 TGTGCCAGCAGTCACCCCGACACCGTCTACTCCTACGAGCAGTACTTC CASSHPDTVYSYEQYF
. TRBD1 TRBJ1-5 TRBV6-6 TGTGCCAGCGTCCGACAGGGAGGACAGCCCCAGCATTTT CASVRQGGQPQHF
few . TRBJ1-6 TRBV7-9 TGTGCCAGCAGCTCCGGGAGGTTTAATTCACCCCTCCACTTT CASSSGRFNSPLHF
. . TRBJ2-3 TRBV20-1 TGCAGTGCTAGCCGGGTGCCTAGCACAGATACGCAGTATTTT CSASRVPSTDTQYF
few . TRBJ2-1 TRBV29-1 TGCAGCGTCCACCGGGACGGCAGCTCCTACAATGAGCAGTTCTTC CSVHRDGSSYNEQFF
. . TRBJ1-4 TRBV7-2 TGTGCCAGCAGCTTAGGTGGTGGAAGGGAAAAACTGTTTTTT CASSLGGGREKLFF
few TRBD2 TRBJ2-7 TRBV10-2 TGCGCCAGCAGTGTCGCTAGCGGGGGGGCCGCCGAGCAGTACTTC CASSVASGGAAEQYF
few . TRBJ2-3 TRBV7-2 TGTGCCAGCAGCTTGAACGGGGACTTCACAGATACGCAGTATTTT CASSLNGDFTDTQYF
. . TRBJ1-5 TRBV6-2/TRBV6-3 TGTGCCAGCAGTTTAAGGGGGAACAGCAATCAGCCCCAGCATTTT CASSLRGNSNQPQHF
. TRBD1 TRBJ2-1 TRBV9 TGTGCCAGCAGCCCTCCGGACAGGGAGCATGAGCAGTTCTTC CASSPPDREHEQFF
few . TRBJ1-2 TRBV19 TGTGCCAGTGGTGGAGGGGCAGATGATTTCTATGGCTACACCTTC CASGGGADDFYGYTF
few . TRBJ2-7 TRBV6-6 TGTGCCAGCAGTTACAATTTGGGGGACGAGCAGTACTTC CASSYNLGDEQYF
. TRBD2 TRBJ2-4 TRBV6-2/TRBV6-3 TGTGCCAGCAGTTATAGCGGGAACGCCAAAAACATTCAGTACTTC CASSYSGNAKNIQYF
. . TRBJ1-1 TRBV7-9 TGTGCCAGCAGCTTCATCCAAAGGACCAGGGTCATGAACACTGAAGCTTTCTTT CASSFIQRTRVMNTEAFF
. TRBD2 TRBJ2-2 TRBV7-2 TGTGCCATCAGCATTAGCGGGGGGTTGACCGGGGAGCTGTTTTTT CAISISGGLTGELFF
. . TRBJ2-3 TRBV7-2 TGTGCCAGCAGCGCCCGGTGGGACGGTAAAGATACGCAGTATTTT CASSARWDGKDTQYF
few TRBD1 TRBJ1-3 TRBV20-1 TGCAGTGCTCCAGGGGGGGACTCTGGAAACACCATATATTTT CSAPGGDSGNTIYF
few . TRBJ1-1 TRBV7-6 TGTGCCAGCAGCTTAGGTCCCGGACAGATTGAAGCTTTCTTT CASSLGPGQIEAFF
many TRBD2 TRBJ2-3 TRBV28 TGTGCCAGCAGTTTACTTTTAGCGGGGGGGCCGGGCACAGATACGCAGTATTTT CASSLLLAGGPGTDTQYF
. . TRBJ2-1 TRBV7-8 TGTGCCAGCGGATGGGATGAGCAGTTCTTC CASGWDEQFF
. . TRBJ2-7 TRBV6-5 TGTGCCAGCAGTTACTCGTATGCGGGACCGCCAGTGATTTCCTACGAGCAGTACTTC CASSYSYAGPPVISYEQYF
. . TRBJ2-7 TRBV6-1 TGTGCCAGCAGTGAAGGAGTCAGGGGTATCACTGACGAGCAGTACTTC CASSEGVRGITDEQYF